The 8 T cell receptor beta chains listed next were all sequenced from one sample in a study of T-cell reconstitution after alpha-beta-depleted transplantation in children. The library targeted TCRbeta and was prepared with unique molecular identifiers. TCRdb reanalysed the PCR reads using MiXCR and keeps one entry per CDR3 protein. The table has approximately 270,000 distinct CDR3 sequences, roughly 9.5% seen once. The sample here was PBMCs from the stem cell graft donor, taken from the stem cell graft. The origin of the receptors is a human donor who donated a stem cell graft to a child with SCID.

This clonotype was picked up many times. V gene TRBV12-3 or TRBV12-4 combines with J gene TRBJ2-2, with D perhaps matching TRBD1 (6 bases). The CDR3 has 17 amino acids. V was shortened by 6 bases and J by 3 bases, with 20 bases between the two germline ends. The DNA for the CDR3 is TGTGCCAGCAGGTCCAAGGGGGTCGGGCGGTACACCGGGGAGCTGTTTTTT. Translated: CASRSKGVGRYTGELFF.

The table lists this clonotype with a few counts. The rearrangement links TRBV18 to TRBJ2-1; tentative D call: TRBD1 (5 bases). This CDR3 is 15 amino acids long. Between the trimmed V and J ends, which lost 2 bases and 0 bases, there was a span of 8 bases. Germline CDR1 KGHSH, CDR2 LQKENI. CDR3 nucleotide sequence: TGTGCCAGCTCACCAAGACAGTCCTCCTACAATGAGCAGTTCTTC. This encodes CASSPRQSSYNEQFF.

The chain employs TRBV28 and TRBJ1-2, with D possibly TRBD1 on 5 matching bases. CDR1 and CDR2 from the germline V gene are MDHEN and SYDVKM. Deletions cut 2 bases from V and 6 bases from J, with 16 bases between. The CDR3 covers 15 residues. The CDR3 DNA is TGTGCCAGCAGTTTAAGTTCATGGGGCAGGGATGGCTACACCTTC. Translation gives CASSLSSWGRDGYTF.

This chain uses TRBV4-1 with TRBJ2-7; tentative D call: TRBD2 (5 bases). Germline V gene data show CDR1 as MGHRA and CDR2 as YSYEKL. This CDR3 is 15 amino acids long. The V end lost 3 bases, the J end lost 2 bases, and 14 bases lay between the germline ends. CDR3 region: CASSHPPGSTYEQYF. CDR3 sequence (DNA): TGCGCCAGCAGCCATCCCCCGGGGTCCACCTACGAGCAGTACTTC.

This clonotype was picked up many times. CDR3 in amino acids: CASSRTNYGYTF. The DNA of the CDR3 is TGTGCCAGCAGCCGAACTAACTATGGCTACACCTTC. This chain connects TRBV5-6 to TRBJ1-2, with D unresolved. V lost 4 bases and J lost 0, with 4 bases in between. CDR1 is SGHDT, CDR2 YYEEEE, per germline. The CDR3 is 12 amino acids. Together with reference TRBV5-6 and TRBJ1-2, the CDR3 gives the full variable domain: DAGVTQSPTHLIKTRGQQVTLRCSPKSGHDTVSWYQQALGQGPQFIFQYYEEEERQRGNFPDRFSGHQFPNYSSELNVNALLLGDSALYLCASSRTNYGYTFGSGTRLTVV.

V usage is TRBV29-1 and J usage is TRBJ2-1, with no clear D. The V and J ends lost 4 bases and 0 bases respectively, with 13 bases between them. This CDR3 is 15 amino acids long. From germline, CDR1 is SQVTM and CDR2 ANQGSEA. The CDR3 is CSVGIGPSSYNEQFF. The DNA of the CDR3 is TGCAGCGTTGGCATCGGGCCAAGCTCCTACAATGAGCAGTTCTTC.

This chain links TRBV19 with TRBJ2-7; possible D gene TRBD1, 6 bases. There are 14 residues in the CDR3. CDR1 is LNHDA, CDR2 SQIVND, per germline (reference sequence). V lost 5 bases, J lost 3 bases, and 14 bases lay in between. CDR3: CASSVRGVFYEQYF. In DNA form, the CDR3 reads TGTGCCAGTAGTGTCAGGGGCGTTTTCTACGAGCAGTACTTC.

The chain has TRBV30 and TRBJ2-3; weak D call: TRBD1 (6 bases). The germline V gene encodes CDR1 GTSNPN and CDR2 SVGIG (reference sequence). This CDR3 spans 15 amino acids. V was trimmed by 6 bases and J by 3 bases, leaving 19 bases between them. The DNA of the CDR3 is TGTGCCTGCAGCAAAGAGGGGACATGGACAGATACGCAGTATTTT. This translates into CACSKEGTWTDTQYF.